This T cell receptor (beta chain) was recovered during a study of T-cell reconstitution after alpha-beta-depleted transplantation in children. Turning to this clonotype: What it binds is not known.

V was pared by 4 bases and J by 0 bases, with 8 bases of the junction left unmatched. Germline loops: CDR1 LGHNA, CDR2 YNFKEQ. The CDR3 length is 18 residues. Study-wide results and limits: T-cell counts and diversity were attributed mostly to newly produced T cells one year after transplant. Several hundred graft clones that had expanded were reportedly the source of alpha-beta T cells about two months after transplant. Recipient T cells and thymic progenitors that survived gave rise to the high TCRbeta diversity observed at day 60 in some patients.

The TCRbeta library was prepared with unique molecular identifiers. TCRdb reprocessed the PCR reads with MiXCR, giving one entry per CDR3 protein. The repertoire has fewer than 750,000 distinct CDR3 sequences, roughly a quarter of them found once; the top ten carry about 35%. The rearrangement links TRBV4-2 to TRBJ2-4; 11 bases are shared with TRBD2. The material sequenced was PBMCs, taken before TCRalphabeta/CD19-depleted stem cell transplant. This receptor was obtained from a boy less than two years old with Wiskott-Aldrich syndrome, due to receive a stem cell transplant. This chain's CDR3 is CASSLKIAGGLAKNIQYF. CDR3 nucleotide sequence: TGTGCCAGCAGCCTCAAGATAGCGGGAGGGTTAGCCAAAAACATTCAGTACTTC.